The 32 T cell receptor beta chains given below trace back to one sample, sequenced in a study of blood T cells in healthy people across ages. For the second PCR, which ran for roughly 6 to 12 cycles, a sample-barcoded 5' primer and a J-beta primer mix were used. Each CDR3 protein gets one entry after TCRdb re-called the 5' RACE reads with MiXCR. The sample consists of about 780,000 distinct CDR3 sequences, about half of them appearing once. The source material was blood. These receptor sequences come from a man older than 75 in good health.

The V gene is TRBV7-2, the J gene TRBJ2-5, with a tentative D call TRBD2 (7 bases). Between the trimmed V and J ends, which lost 5 bases and 5 bases, there was a span of 15 bases. The germline CDR1 and CDR2 sequences are SGHTA and FQGNSA. This CDR3 has 14 amino acids. CDR3 loop: CASSVWRGQETQYF. DNA of the CDR3: TGTGCCAGCAGCGTATGGCGGGGGCAGGAGACCCAGTACTTC. Variable domain in full (rest from reference TRBV7-2 and TRBJ2-5): GAGVSQSPSNKVTEKGKDVELRCDPISGHTALYWYRQSLGQGLEFLIYFQGNSAPDKSGLPSDRFSAERTGGSVSTLTIQRTQQEDSAVYLCASSVWRGQETQYFGPGTRLLVL.

This clonotype has a count of ten or more. The chain employs TRBV4-3 and TRBJ2-1; 9 bases are a match to TRBD2. Germline loops: CDR1 LGHNA, CDR2 YSLEER. The V segment lost 0 bases and the J segment 0 bases; nucleotides outside the gene matches: 6. This CDR3 is 18 amino acids long. CDR3 sequence: CASSQEPSGISSYNEQFF. CDR3 nucleotides: TGCGCCAGCAGCCAAGAACCTAGCGGGATTAGCTCCTACAATGAGCAGTTCTTC.

This clonotype was seen only a few times. The chain carries TRBV20-1 and TRBJ2-1, with 7 bases aligning to TRBD2. The V gene end was trimmed by 4 bases and the J gene end by 4 bases; junction bases not matched to a gene: 10. Germline values: CDR1 DFQATT, CDR2 SNEGSKA (reference sequence). CDR3 length: 15 amino acids. CDR3 DNA sequence: TGCAGTGCTATTGTGCCGGGACTACATTACAATGAGCAGTTCTTC. It yields the protein CSAIVPGLHYNEQFF.

This clonotype was counted only a few times. The V gene is TRBV7-2, the J gene TRBJ2-7; D might be TRBD1 (6 bases). There are 13 residues in the CDR3. Germline CDR1 and CDR2: SGHTA and FQGNSA. Between the trimmed V and J ends, which lost 6 bases and 6 bases, there was a span of 15 bases. The CDR3 DNA follows: TGTGCCAGCAGTTCAGTGTTGGACAGCGAGCAGTACTTC. Protein sequence: CASSSVLDSEQYF.

The chain carries TRBV11-2 and TRBJ2-5; D is possibly TRBD2 (7 bases). The V and J ends lost 0 bases and 11 bases respectively, with 16 bases between them. CDR1 is SGHAT, CDR2 FQNNGV, per germline. This CDR3 comprises 14 residues. CDR3 residues: CASSLEGGAHEQYF. CDR3 DNA: TGTGCCAGCAGCTTAGAAGGGGGGGCCCATGAGCAGTACTTC.

This clonotype was observed a few times. The V call is TRBV20-1, the J call TRBJ2-7; no definite D call. Per germline, CDR1 DFQATT and CDR2 SNEGSKA (reference sequence). The CDR3 is 14 residues long. V dropped 3 bases and J dropped 3 bases, with 15 bases sitting between them. CDR3 sequence reads: CSASLARANYEQYF. In DNA form, the CDR3 reads TGCAGTGCTAGCCTGGCCAGAGCAAACTACGAGCAGTACTTC.

The CDR3 region has the DNA TGTGCCAGCAGTCCTCAAAGACCTAACTATGGCTACACCTTC. Translation: CASSPQRPNYGYTF. The chain carries TRBV27 and TRBJ1-2; D is unresolved. Germline CDR1 and CDR2: MNHEY and SMNVEV (reference sequence). The V end was cut by 5 bases, the J end by 0 bases, with 10 bases between. This CDR3 is 14 amino acids long.

This clonotype has only a few counts. V and J are TRBV7-9 and TRBJ1-5; maybe TRBD1 (6 bases). V dropped 1 base and J dropped 3 bases, with 13 bases sitting between them. The CDR3 totals 16 residues. Germline CDR1 is SEHNR and CDR2 is FQNEAQ (reference sequence). The CDR3 loop reads CASSLVRGDNNQPQHF. The CDR3 DNA follows: TGTGCCAGCAGCTTAGTGCGGGGGGACAACAATCAGCCCCAGCATTTT.

The rearrangement links TRBV7-2 to TRBJ2-7; D is possibly TRBD1 or TRBD2 (5 bases each). The CDR3 length is 15 residues. Germline V gene sequence: CDR1 SGHTA, CDR2 FQGNSA. V dropped 4 bases and J dropped 0 bases, with 13 bases sitting between them. Here the CDR3 DNA reads TGTGCCAGCAGCTGGGGACGCCGGAGCTCCTACGAGCAGTACTTC. Residues: CASSWGRRSSYEQYF. Full variable domain (rest looked up from reference TRBV7-2 and TRBJ2-7): GAGVSQSPSNKVTEKGKDVELRCDPISGHTALYWYRQSLGQGLEFLIYFQGNSAPDKSGLPSDRFSAERTGGSVSTLTIQRTQQEDSAVYLCASSWGRRSSYEQYFGPGTRLTVT.

This chain joins TRBV27 and TRBJ2-7; no clear D. The last part of the DNA fits TRBJ2-5 better; the J call may be wrong. The CDR3 contains 17 residues. CDR1 and CDR2 from the germline V gene are MNHEY and SMNVEV (reference sequence). CDR3 in DNA: TGTGCCAGCAGACCATTTCCTTACTACAGCGCACAAGAGACCCAGTACTTC. This translates into CASRPFPYYSAQETQYF.

This clonotype was seen a few times. This chain links TRBV5-6 with TRBJ2-5, with unresolved D. Looked up from germline, CDR1 is SGHDT and CDR2 is YYEEEE. The V end lost 0 bases, the J end lost 4 bases, and 7 bases lay between the germline ends. The CDR3 runs 13 residues. CDR3 nucleotide sequence: TGTGCCAGCAGCTTGGATATAACAGAGACCCAGTACTTC. As protein: CASSLDITETQYF.

The gene calls are TRBV11-2 and TRBJ2-6; the D gene is possibly TRBD2 (7 bases). The V gene's germline CDR1 is SGHAT and CDR2 FQNNGV. V lost 5 bases, J lost 4 bases, and 18 bases lay in between. The CDR3 is made up of 17 amino acids. The CDR3 is CASSPWGGQVGANVLTF. CDR3 DNA: TGTGCCAGCAGCCCCTGGGGGGGGCAAGTCGGGGCCAACGTCCTGACTTTC.

The V and J genes are TRBV29-1 and TRBJ2-7; a weak D match, TRBD1 (5 bases). From germline, CDR1 is SQVTM and CDR2 ANQGSEA. This CDR3 region has 12 residues. Trimming pared 5 bases from V and 4 bases from J, leaving 12 bases between. This CDR3 is CSVIGAEYEQYF. CDR3 sequence (DNA): TGCAGCGTTATAGGGGCCGAGTACGAGCAGTACTTC.

The V call is TRBV20-1, the J call TRBJ1-5; D perhaps matches TRBD1 (5 bases). This CDR3 spans 15 amino acids. Germline V gives CDR1 DFQATT, CDR2 SNEGSKA (reference sequence). V shed 6 bases and J shed 5 bases, with 20 bases lying between them. CDR3 region: CSASPAGLFDQPQHF. CDR3 sequence (DNA): TGCAGTGCATCCCCCGCAGGGCTATTTGATCAGCCCCAGCATTTT.

The gene calls are TRBV20-1 and TRBJ2-7, with 8 nucleotides matching TRBD2. Germline CDR1 DFQATT, CDR2 SNEGSKA (reference sequence). CDR3 length equals 15 residues. J gave up 2 bases and V 0 bases, and 6 bases lay outside the gene matches. CDR3 DNA sequence: TGCAGTGCTAGAGATCTTCGGACTAGCACCTACGAGCAGTACTTC. Translating it yields CSARDLRTSTYEQYF.

The chain couples TRBV30 to TRBJ1-2; D call uncertain. This CDR3 is built from 11 residues. V lost 4 bases, J lost 4 bases, and 7 bases lay in between. Per germline, CDR1 GTSNPN and CDR2 SVGIG (reference sequence). The CDR3, as DNA: TGTGCCTGGACATCTTCCTATGGCTACACCTTC. Translating gives CAWTSSYGYTF.

This rearrangement joins TRBV7-9 to TRBJ2-5; unclear D gene. The CDR3 is made up of 16 amino acids. Germline values: CDR1 SEHNR, CDR2 FQNEAQ (reference sequence). Trimming removed 1 base from V and 4 bases from J, with 16 bases in between. This CDR3 is CASSLVVSAGAETQYF. The CDR3 nucleotides read TGTGCCAGCAGCTTAGTGGTATCGGCAGGAGCAGAGACCCAGTACTTC.

J is TRBJ2-7 and V is TRBV20-1, with D unclear. With the DNA end fitting TRBJ2-5 better, the J assignment may be wrong. The CDR3 extends over 15 amino acids. Looked up from germline, CDR1 is DFQATT and CDR2 is SNEGSKA (reference sequence). The CDR3 here is CSASNFAQRLETQYF. CDR3 in DNA: TGCAGTGCTAGTAATTTCGCTCAACGTCTGGAGACCCAGTACTTC.

This clonotype was seen many times. The V and J genes are TRBV20-1 and TRBJ1-4, with D perhaps matching TRBD1 (6 bases). Trimming removed 1 base at V and 8 bases at J, with 11 bases between. Germline CDR1 DFQATT, CDR2 SNEGSKA (reference sequence). The CDR3 spans 13 residues. The DNA for the CDR3 is TGCAGTGCTAGAGGTCAGGGACACGAAAAACTGTTTTTT. Translated, it gives CSARGQGHEKLFF.

The table lists this clonotype with many counts. The chain joins TRBV29-1 to TRBJ2-5, with D unresolved. Germline lookup yields CDR1 SQVTM and CDR2 ANQGSEA. The ends were cut back, 4 bases at V and 5 bases at J, with 14 bases in the middle. This CDR3 region has 13 residues. For the CDR3, the DNA is TGCAGCGTTGTTGACGGCTCCAGCGAGACCCAGTACTTC. Amino acid sequence: CSVVDGSSETQYF.

This clonotype was detected a few times. The genes are TRBV20-1 and TRBJ2-1, with 9 bases that match TRBD1. The CDR3 runs to 13 residues. Germline V gives CDR1 DFQATT, CDR2 SNEGSKA (reference sequence). V was pared by 3 bases and J by 9 bases, with 6 bases of the junction left unmatched. The CDR3 nucleotides are TGCAGTGCTAGGGTGACAGGGGGGGGTGAGCAGTTCTTC. Its protein is CSARVTGGGEQFF.

The genes are TRBV11-3 and TRBJ2-1; TRBD2 is a possible D gene (6 bases). Trimming pared 0 bases from V and 8 bases from J, leaving 8 bases between. The V gene's germline CDR1 is SGHNT and CDR2 YENEEA. The CDR3 runs 13 residues. The CDR3 DNA reads TGTGCCAGCAGCTTAGATACGGGGGATGAGCAGTTCTTC. Its translation is CASSLDTGDEQFF.

This chain joins TRBV12-3 or TRBV12-4 and TRBJ2-1; maybe TRBD1 (6 bases). This CDR3 spans 18 amino acids. The V end was cut by 4 bases, the J end by 0 bases, with 19 bases between. CDR3: CASSSRFGGGSSYNEQFF. CDR3 bases: TGTGCCAGCAGTTCTAGATTTGGGGGCGGCAGCTCCTACAATGAGCAGTTCTTC.

The chain uses TRBV7-3 and TRBJ2-1, with 8 bases identical to TRBD2. The CDR3 consists of 15 residues. V lost 4 bases, J lost 2 bases, and 4 bases stayed unmatched. The germline V gene encodes CDR1 SGHTA and CDR2 FQGTGA. This CDR3 is CASSSGTRPYNEQFF. Written as DNA, the CDR3 is TGTGCCAGCAGCTCGGGGACTAGACCCTACAATGAGCAGTTCTTC.

The chain links TRBV11-2 to TRBJ2-4, with D perhaps TRBD2 (7 bases). CDR1 is SGHAT and CDR2 is FQNNGV in the germline V gene. This CDR3 is built from 14 residues. Trimming removed 3 bases at V and 13 bases at J, with 19 bases between. CDR3 DNA sequence: TGTGCCAGCAGCTTCTCCCTTCGGGGGCGGGAGCAGTACTTC. It codes for CASSFSLRGREQYF.

The rearrangement links TRBV5-1 to TRBJ2-3; no firm D call. CDR3 length: 14 residues. In germline, CDR1 is SGHRS, CDR2 YFSETQ. Trimming took 5 bases from V and 3 from J, leaving 13 bases between them. CDR3 bases: TGCGCCAGCAGTCCCGTACGCCTTACAGATACGCAGTATTTT. This translates into CASSPVRLTDTQYF.

This clonotype was counted only a few times. The genes are TRBV24-1 and TRBJ2-3; possibly TRBD1 for D (6 bases). Germline CDR1 reads KGHDR; CDR2 reads SFDVKD. CDR3 length: 14 amino acids. Trimming cost V 6 bases and J 0 bases, with 9 bases left between them. Here the CDR3 reads CATSLTGSTDTQYF. The DNA of the CDR3 is TGTGCCACCAGTCTGACAGGCAGCACAGATACGCAGTATTTT.

This chain uses TRBV5-1 with TRBJ2-5, with 14 positions matching TRBD2. Germline V lookup: CDR1 SGHRS, CDR2 YFSETQ. This CDR3 comprises 16 residues. The V segment lost 0 bases and the J segment 4 bases; nucleotides outside the gene matches: 2. The DNA of the CDR3 is TGCGCCAGCAGCTTGGCAGGGACTAGCGGGAGAGAGACCCAGTACTTC. The encoded protein is CASSLAGTSGRETQYF.

This clonotype was found many times. V usage is TRBV29-1 and J usage is TRBJ2-1; D is uncertain. Germline V gene sequence: CDR1 SQVTM, CDR2 ANQGSEA. Trimming pared 2 bases from V and 6 bases from J, leaving 8 bases between. CDR3 length: 12 amino acids. As DNA, the CDR3 is TGCAGCGTTGAAAAAATTCCCAATGAGCAGTTCTTC. Amino acids: CSVEKIPNEQFF.

This rearrangement joins TRBV7-9 to TRBJ2-4; possibly TRBD1 for D (6 bases). This CDR3 contains 16 residues. V was pared by 2 bases and J by 0 bases, with 11 bases between. Germline CDR1 reads SEHNR; CDR2 reads FQNEAQ (reference sequence). The CDR3 DNA follows: TGTGCCAGCAGCTTATACAGGGACCAAGCCAAAAACATTCAGTACTTC. It encodes CASSLYRDQAKNIQYF.

This clonotype was counted many times. The chain is built from TRBV20-1 and TRBJ2-3, with D possibly TRBD1 on 5 matching bases. Germline lookup yields CDR1 DFQATT and CDR2 SNEGSKA (reference sequence). This CDR3 is 14 amino acids long. V lost 5 bases, J lost 6 bases, and 18 bases lay in between. CDR3 in DNA: TGCAGTGCTCAGGGCTACCTACTGGCCGATACGCAGTATTTT. Translation gives CSAQGYLLADTQYF.

The chain couples TRBV5-1 to TRBJ2-7; 9 nucleotides agree with TRBD1. CDR1 is SGHRS and CDR2 is YFSETQ in the germline V gene. The CDR3 consists of 15 residues. Germline trimming cut 9 bases from V and 3 bases from J; bases unmatched to any gene: 13. CDR3 DNA: TGCGCCAACAGGAATACAGGGGGCGCCGGCTACGAGCAGTACTTC. It translates to CANRNTGGAGYEQYF.